The rows below give T cell receptor beta chains drawn from one sample of a study of blood T cell repertoires in COVID-19. Clones were sequenced by immunoSEQ multiplex PCR, and TCRdb holds only the in-frame ones, with some missing. The table shows some 160,000 clones, with around 85% occurring only once. Sequenced: PBMCs or T cells enriched from blood (not recorded which). The receptor set was obtained from a woman in her thirties or forties who had recovered from COVID-19. Both conserved end residues are part of each CDR3. The D gene is left open where the match is weak. Some rows mark clone size as missing; the rest say once, few, many or name a class of expanded clone.

length	size	J	D	V	CDR3	DNA
13	-	TRBJ1-1	TRBD1	TRBV11-1	CASSYRGRTEAFF	TGTGCCAGCAGTTACAGGGGGAGGACTGAAGCTTTCTTT
12	-	TRBJ2-1	-	TRBV6-5	CASSYQGTEQFF	TGTGCCAGCAGTTATCAGGGGACTGAGCAGTTCTTC
14	few	TRBJ2-1	TRBD1	TRBV11-2	CASSLLAGGDEQFF	TGTGCCAGCAGCTTATTGGCAGGGGGCGATGAGCAGTTCTTC
17	-	TRBJ2-6	TRBD1	TRBV5-6	CASSPRDRVSGANVLTF	TGTGCCAGCAGCCCCCGGGACAGGGTCTCTGGGGCCAACGTCCTGACTTTC
15	-	TRBJ1-1	TRBD1	TRBV3-1/TRBV3-2	CASNRGTGVNTEAFF	TGTGCCAGCAACCGAGGGACAGGGGTGAACACTGAAGCTTTCTTT
17	-	TRBJ2-1	TRBD2	TRBV9	CASSANLAGGTYNEQFF	TGTGCCAGCAGCGCGAATCTAGCGGGAGGGACCTACAATGAGCAGTTCTTC
13	-	TRBJ1-1	-	TRBV5-1	CASSLVTGTEAFF	TGCGCCAGCAGCTTGGTAACAGGGACTGAAGCTTTCTTT
14	once	TRBJ2-7	TRBD2	TRBV5-1	CASSLAGRAHEQYF	TGCGCCAGCAGCCTAGCGGGTCGCGCCCACGAGCAGTACTTC
16	-	TRBJ1-3	TRBD1	TRBV5-1	CASSSPDRGPGNTIYF	TGCGCCAGCAGCTCCCCGGACAGGGGGCCAGGAAACACCATATATTTT
18	-	TRBJ2-2	TRBD2	TRBV7-6	CASSSYPILAENTGELFF	TGTGCCAGCAGCTCGTACCCAATACTAGCGGAGAACACCGGGGAGCTGTTTTTT
10	-	TRBJ2-4	TRBD2	TRBV24-1	CATSGGLAYF	TGTGCCACCAGTGGCGGACTAGCATACTTC
16	-	TRBJ2-2	TRBD1	TRBV5-1	CASSSLTGGDTGELFF	TGCGCCAGCAGCTCCCTAACAGGGGGAGACACCGGGGAGCTGTTTTTT
15	-	TRBJ2-5	-	TRBV21-1	CASSKAGRFQETQYF	TGTGCCAGCAGCAAAGCTGGCCGTTTTCAAGAGACCCAGTACTTC
15	-	TRBJ1-1	TRBD1	TRBV7-9	CASSLTTGESTEAFF	TGTGCCAGCAGCCTAACCACAGGGGAAAGCACTGAAGCTTTCTTT
12	-	TRBJ1-2	-	TRBV11-2	CASSLFSGGYTF	TGTGCCAGCAGCCTCTTTTCGGGTGGCTACACCTTC
15	-	TRBJ2-4	TRBD1	TRBV4-1	CASSQQISGGNIQYF	TGCGCCAGCAGCCAACAAATTTCAGGGGGCAACATTCAGTACTTC
15	-	TRBJ2-1	TRBD1	TRBV19	CASNPDRESYNEQFF	TGTGCCAGTAACCCGGACAGGGAAAGCTACAATGAGCAGTTCTTC
14	-	TRBJ2-1	-	TRBV7-6	CASSSGGSYNEQFF	TGTGCCAGCAGCTCCGGTGGCTCCTACAATGAGCAGTTCTTC
16	-	TRBJ2-1	TRBD2	TRBV30	CAWSGLAGGLGNEQFF	TGTGCCTGGAGTGGGTTAGCGGGAGGTTTGGGCAATGAGCAGTTCTTC
12	once	TRBJ2-1	-	TRBV11-2	CASSYYYNEQFF	TGTGCCAGCAGCTACTACTACAATGAGCAGTTCTTC
13	once	TRBJ1-5	-	TRBV27	CASSINTGQPQHF	TGTGCCAGCAGCATCAATACGGGTCAGCCCCAGCATTTT
13	-	TRBJ2-5	-	TRBV6-5	CASSYSRGGTQYF	TGTGCCAGCAGTTACTCGAGAGGGGGGACCCAGTACTTC
14	-	TRBJ2-1	-	TRBV19	CASSPRLGGHEQFF	TGTGCCAGTAGTCCGCGTCTGGGGGGGCATGAGCAGTTCTTC
15	few	TRBJ2-4	-	TRBV6-5	CASSYSIQGLNIQYF	TGTGCCAGCAGTTACTCGATTCAGGGTTTAAACATTCAGTACTTC
14	-	TRBJ1-3	TRBD1	TRBV19	CASSPGQGVNTIYF	TGTGCCAGTAGTCCGGGACAGGGAGTAAACACCATATATTTT
12	-	TRBJ2-3	-	TRBV3-1/TRBV3-2	CASSQALDTQYF	TGTGCCAGCAGCCAAGCCCTCGATACGCAGTATTTT
14	-	TRBJ1-2	TRBD1	TRBV7-6	CASSLEGQGRGYTF	TGTGCCAGCAGCTTAGAGGGACAGGGGAGAGGCTACACCTTC
14	-	TRBJ2-7	-	TRBV27	CASSLGQGSYEQYF	TGTGCCAGCAGTTTGGGGCAGGGGTCCTACGAGCAGTACTTC
15	-	TRBJ2-3	-	TRBV5-1	CASSPPRETSDTQYF	TGCGCCAGCAGCCCCCCACGGGAGACCTCAGATACGCAGTATTTT
18	-	TRBJ2-2	-	TRBV5-6	CASGDRMRGIMNTGELFF	TGTGCCAGCGGCGATAGAATGCGGGGAATAATGAACACCGGGGAGCTGTTTTTT
16	-	TRBJ1-1	-	TRBV7-7	CASSLLFTRGNTEAFF	TGTGCCAGCAGCCTCCTTTTCACCAGGGGGAACACTGAAGCTTTCTTT
12	once	TRBJ1-2	-	TRBV19	CASSPRNYGYTF	TGTGCCAGTAGCCCCAGGAACTATGGCTACACCTTC
15	-	TRBJ2-1	TRBD2	TRBV27	CASRSSGVGYNEQFF	TGTGCCAGCAGGTCAAGCGGGGTGGGGTACAATGAGCAGTTCTTC
13	-	TRBJ2-2	-	TRBV10-1	CASSVGGAGELFF	TGCGCCAGCAGTGTCGGAGGGGCGGGGGAGCTGTTTTTT
16	-	TRBJ1-1	-	TRBV27	CASSSPSDRPNTEAFF	TGTGCCAGCAGTTCCCCCTCAGACAGGCCGAACACTGAAGCTTTCTTT
14	-	TRBJ1-1	TRBD1	TRBV9	CASSVDRGGTEAFF	TGTGCCAGCAGCGTGGACAGGGGAGGCACTGAAGCTTTCTTT
14	few	TRBJ1-6	-	TRBV2	CASSEREGFSPLHF	TGTGCCAGCAGTGAAAGGGAGGGATTCTCACCCCTCCACTTT
18	few	TRBJ1-4	-	TRBV7-2	CASSLNTPTGTTNEKLFF	TGTGCCAGCAGCTTAAACACCCCCACAGGGACAACTAATGAAAAACTGTTTTTT
13	-	TRBJ2-1	-	TRBV19	CASSARQDNEQFF	TGTGCCAGTAGTGCCCGACAGGACAATGAGCAGTTCTTC
14	-	TRBJ1-5	-	TRBV5-1	CASSLEGLGQPQHF	TGCGCCAGCAGCTTGGAGGGGCTCGGTCAGCCCCAGCATTTT
15	-	TRBJ1-1	TRBD1	TRBV5-6	CASSRRDRGGGTTFF	TGTGCCAGCAGCAGGCGGGACAGGGGAGGGGGAACGACTTTCTTT
14	-	TRBJ1-6	-	TRBV27	CASSHNRVNSPLHF	TGTGCCAGCAGCCATAACAGGGTTAATTCACCCCTCCACTTT